The 23 T cell receptor beta chains reported below all come from one sample, sequenced in a study of blood T cells in healthy people across ages. Through a sample-barcoded 5' primer and a J-beta primer mix, a second PCR was run for roughly 6 to 12 cycles. TCRdb analysed the 5' RACE reads with MiXCR anew, one entry per CDR3 protein. The repertoire holds more than 900,000 distinct CDR3 sequences, around 29% seen once, with 10% in the top ten. The same sample was also used in a study of T cells of mothers and their children.

The specimen sequenced was blood. The receptor source for this set is a woman aged 40 to 49 in good health.

In its sample, this clonotype was seen many times. This chain links TRBV12-3 or TRBV12-4 with TRBJ1-1; unclear D gene. The CDR3 consists of 12 residues. Between the trimmed V and J ends, which lost 2 bases and 8 bases, there was a span of 9 bases. The CDR3 DNA is TGTGCCAGCAGTTTAAGTGGAACAGAAGCTTTCTTT. Protein product: CASSLSGTEAFF.

This clonotype was seen at least ten times. This CDR3 is CASSPRQDSPEYF. The CDR3 nucleotides read TGTGCCAGCTCACCAAGACAGGACTCGCCAGAGTACTTC. The genes are TRBV18 and TRBJ2-5; maybe TRBD1 (6 bases). The V end lost 2 bases, the J end lost 12 bases, and 16 bases lay between the germline ends. The germline V gene has CDR1 KGHSH and CDR2 LQKENI. This CDR3 contains 13 residues.

This clonotype was seen more than once but under ten times. V gene TRBV6-6 combines with J gene TRBJ2-7; perhaps TRBD1 as D (6 bases). Per the germline V gene, CDR1 is MNHNY and CDR2 is SVGAGI (reference sequence). This CDR3 region has 16 residues. Trimming took 3 bases from V and 0 from J, leaving 15 bases between them. Written as DNA, the CDR3 is TGTGCCAGCAGTTATCCAACAGGGATCGACTCCTACGAGCAGTACTTC. Its protein is CASSYPTGIDSYEQYF.

CDR3 loop: CASSSSLQGTQYF. CDR3 sequence (DNA): TGTGCCAGCAGTTCCTCCTTGCAGGGTACGCAGTATTTT. The genes are TRBV28 and TRBJ2-3; tentatively, D is TRBD1 (5 bases). Germline CDR1 is MDHEN and CDR2 is SYDVKM. V gave up 4 bases and J gave up 8 bases, with 13 bases separating them. CDR3 length: 13 residues. Combining the CDR3 with reference TRBV28 and TRBJ2-3 gives the whole variable domain DVKVTQSSRYLVKRTGEKVFLECVQDMDHENMFWYRQDPGLGLRLIYFSYDVKMKEKGDIPEGYSVSREKKERFSLILESASTNQTSMYLCASSSSLQGTQYFGPGTRLTVL.

This clonotype appeared a few times. V and J are TRBV29-1 and TRBJ2-7; D is unclear. Germline CDR1 is SQVTM and CDR2 is ANQGSEA. V lost 1 base to trimming and J lost 0 bases, with 16 bases between them. The CDR3 is made up of 16 amino acids. CDR3 region: CSVEGGAVGNSYEQYF. CDR3 DNA: TGCAGCGTTGAAGGTGGTGCGGTAGGGAACTCCTACGAGCAGTACTTC.

The table lists this clonotype with a few counts. DNA of the CDR3: TGTGCCAGCAGTAGGACTAGAGGGGACTACAATGAGCAGTTCTTC. Translated: CASSRTRGDYNEQFF. The chain has TRBV6-5 and TRBJ2-1; 7 nucleotides match TRBD2. In germline, CDR1 is MNHEY, CDR2 SVGAGI. The CDR3 sequence is 15 residues long. Losses at the gene ends were 5 bases for V and 3 bases for J; bases not matched to a gene: 7.

This sequence joins TRBV19 and TRBJ2-3, with 9 bases identical to TRBD1. This CDR3 contains 14 residues. V trimming: 3 bases; J trimming: 5 bases; junction bases outside the gene matches: 3. Germline V gene sequence: CDR1 LNHDA, CDR2 SQIVND (reference sequence). CDR3 loop: CASSIDRGLDTQYF. The CDR3 region has the DNA TGTGCCAGTAGTATTGACAGGGGGTTAGATACGCAGTATTTT.

The V gene is TRBV14, the J gene TRBJ2-1, with D possibly being TRBD2 (6 bases). V lost 2 bases and J 2 bases, leaving 7 bases between the germline ends. Germline lookup yields CDR1 SGHDN and CDR2 FVKESK. CDR3 length equals 14 residues. The CDR3 sequence: CASSQRLAYNEQFF. CDR3 bases: TGTGCCAGCAGCCAAAGACTAGCCTACAATGAGCAGTTCTTC.

The chain uses TRBV5-1 and TRBJ2-1; 8 bases are a match to TRBD1. This CDR3 comprises 15 residues. V shed 2 bases and J 5 bases; nucleotides not matched to a gene: 6. Germline CDR1 and CDR2: SGHRS and YFSETQ. The CDR3: CASSFTAGGHNEQFF. CDR3 nucleotides: TGCGCCAGCAGCTTTACGGCAGGGGGCCACAATGAGCAGTTCTTC.

In its sample, this clonotype was seen a few times. The V gene is TRBV20-1, the J gene TRBJ1-6; 7 positions agree with TRBD1. The V and J ends lost 6 bases and 8 bases, in that order; junction bases with no gene match: 10. This CDR3 is 14 amino acids long. Germline V CDR1 and CDR2: DFQATT, SNEGSKA (reference sequence). The CDR3 is CSAAGGQAHSPLHF. CDR3 nucleotide sequence: TGCAGTGCCGCAGGGGGGCAGGCCCATTCACCCCTCCACTTT.

V and J are TRBV27 and TRBJ1-2; 8 nucleotides align to TRBD1. Germline CDR1 reads MNHEY; CDR2 reads SMNVEV (reference sequence). The CDR3 contains 15 residues. V trimming: 6 bases; J trimming: 3 bases; junction bases outside the gene matches: 9. The CDR3 nucleotides read TGTGCCAGCAGCCAGGGGGCGGGGGGCGACTATGGCTACACCTTC. Residues: CASSQGAGGDYGYTF.

The J gene is TRBJ2-3, the V gene TRBV7-9; 7 bases are a match to TRBD1. Germline CDR1 reads SEHNR; CDR2 reads FQNEAQ (reference sequence). The CDR3 is 17 residues long. V shed 5 bases and J 0 bases; nucleotides not matched to a gene: 11. CDR3 coding DNA: TGTGCCAGCAGCCCACCGGGACAGAGAGCTAGCACAGATACGCAGTATTTT. Translated: CASSPPGQRASTDTQYF.

This clonotype was observed at least ten times. The rearrangement uses TRBV20-1 and TRBJ2-3; maybe TRBD2 (6 bases). The V and J ends lost 3 bases and 5 bases respectively, with 6 bases between them. Germline V gene data show CDR1 as DFQATT and CDR2 as SNEGSKA (reference sequence). The CDR3 is made up of 11 amino acids. DNA of the CDR3: TGCAGTGCTAGGCGGGGAGATACGCAGTATTTT. This gives the protein CSARRGDTQYF.

A note on this clonotype: This sequence may be a read error, since a much larger clone differs from it by one base. The chain is built from TRBV5-1 and TRBJ1-2, with 9 bases identical to TRBD1. This CDR3 comprises 14 residues. Germline CDR1 and CDR2: SGHRS and YFSETQ. The J segment lost 10 bases and the V segment lost 2 bases, leaving 9 bases of the junction unmatched. The CDR3 protein is CASSFNRGQDDYTF. In DNA, the CDR3 is TGCGCCAGCAGCTTTAACAGGGGGCAGGATGACTACACCTTC.

In its sample, this clonotype was seen many times. The rearrangement uses TRBV15 and TRBJ2-5; D uncertain. The CDR3 has 13 residues. Trimming removed 0 bases at V and 5 bases at J, with 7 bases between. Germline CDR1 and CDR2: LNHNV and YYDKDF (reference sequence). CDR3 amino acids: CATSRDSWETQYF. The DNA of the CDR3 is TGTGCCACCAGCAGAGACAGTTGGGAGACCCAGTACTTC. The full variable domain, rest sourced from reference TRBV15 and TRBJ2-5, is DAMVIQNPRYQVTQFGKPVTLSCSQTLNHNVMYWYQQKSSQAPKLLFHYYDKDFNNEADTPDNFQSRRPNTSFCFLDIRSPGLGDTAMYLCATSRDSWETQYFGPGTRLLVL.

This clonotype was picked up a small number of times. The chain couples TRBV7-6 to TRBJ2-7; TRBD2 aligns across 13 bases. The CDR3 runs 16 residues. Germline CDR1 reads SGHVS; CDR2 reads FNYEAQ. Trimming cost V 4 bases and J 4 bases; bases outside gene matches: 7. The CDR3 is CASSSQLAGGLYEQYF. The CDR3 DNA is TGTGCCAGCAGCTCACAACTAGCGGGGGGGCTTTACGAGCAGTACTTC.

This clonotype was detected a few times. This chain links TRBV6-5 with TRBJ1-2; TRBD1 aligns across 10 bases. CDR3 length: 14 amino acids. Trimming removed 7 bases from V and 5 bases from J; junction bases left unmatched: 7. Per the germline V gene, CDR1 is MNHEY and CDR2 is SVGAGI. CDR3 in DNA: TGTGCCAGCAACGGACAGGGGGGGACGTATGGCTACACCTTC. Its protein is CASNGQGGTYGYTF.

This clonotype was seen a few times. J is TRBJ2-1 and V is TRBV6-1, with TRBD1 as a possible D gene (6 bases). CDR1 MNHNS and CDR2 SASEGT come from the germline V gene. This CDR3 has 14 residues. Trimming removed 8 bases at V and 9 bases at J, with 20 bases between. CDR3 in DNA: TGTGCCAGCCACCTAACCTACAGGGTAGGTGAGCAGTTCTTC. Translated: CASHLTYRVGEQFF.

Many counts were recorded for this clonotype. V is TRBV20-1 and J is TRBJ1-2; 7 nucleotides line up with TRBD1. Germline V lookup: CDR1 DFQATT, CDR2 SNEGSKA (reference sequence). The CDR3 spans 13 residues. V gave up 3 bases and J gave up 2 bases; unmatched junction bases: 3. CDR3 nucleotide sequence: TGCAGTGCTAGTGGACAGGCCAACTATGGCTACACCTTC. Protein: CSASGQANYGYTF.

The table lists this clonotype with a few counts. The chain couples TRBV27 to TRBJ2-4; possible D gene TRBD2, 6 bases. CDR1 is MNHEY, CDR2 SMNVEV, per germline (reference sequence). The CDR3 has 14 amino acids. The V end lost 6 bases, the J end lost 3 bases, and 12 bases lay between the germline ends. CDR3 sequence reads: CASRITGGKNIQYF. CDR3 nucleotides: TGTGCCAGCAGAATAACCGGGGGCAAAAACATTCAGTACTTC.

This clonotype came up many times. The chain combines TRBV4-2 with TRBJ1-4; perhaps TRBD1 as D (5 bases). The V end was cut by 1 base, the J end by 2 bases, with 11 bases between. The CDR3 has 16 residues. The germline V gene has CDR1 LGHNA and CDR2 YNFKEQ. This chain's CDR3 is CASSQAPGGTNEKLFF. Here the CDR3 DNA reads TGTGCCAGCAGCCAAGCCCCCGGGGGGACTAATGAAAAACTGTTTTTT.

In regard to this clonotype: This could be a read error, since a much larger clone is one nucleotide away. The chain links TRBV27 to TRBJ2-7; 9 bases map to TRBD1. Looked up from germline, CDR1 is MNHEY and CDR2 is SMNVEV (reference sequence). The length of the CDR3 is 15 residues. The CDR3 nucleotides are TGTGTCAGCAGTTTAGTGACAGGGGGTCAGTACGAGCAGTACTTC. Protein product: CVSSLVTGGQYEQYF.

The CDR3 reads CASSPFPGQASTDTQYF. CDR3 in DNA: TGTGCCAGCAGCCCATTCCCGGGACAGGCCAGCACAGATACGCAGTATTTT. This chain links TRBV7-2 with TRBJ2-3; 8 positions agree with TRBD1. Unmatched junction bases numbered 10, after V lost 5 bases and J lost 0 bases. Germline V gene data show CDR1 as SGHTA and CDR2 as FQGNSA. There are 17 residues in the CDR3.